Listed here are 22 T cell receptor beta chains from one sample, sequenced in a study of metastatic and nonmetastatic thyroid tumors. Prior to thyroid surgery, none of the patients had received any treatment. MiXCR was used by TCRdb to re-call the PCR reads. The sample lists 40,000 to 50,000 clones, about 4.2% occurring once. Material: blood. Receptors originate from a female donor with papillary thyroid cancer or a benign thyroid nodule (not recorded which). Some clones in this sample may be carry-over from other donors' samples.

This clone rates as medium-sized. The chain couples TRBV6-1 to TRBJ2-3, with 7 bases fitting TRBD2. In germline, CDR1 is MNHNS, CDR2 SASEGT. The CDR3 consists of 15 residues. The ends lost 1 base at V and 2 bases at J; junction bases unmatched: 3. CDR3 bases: TGTGCCAGCAGTGAAGGGGGGGGAGCCACAGATACGCAGTATTTT. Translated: CASSEGGGATDTQYF.

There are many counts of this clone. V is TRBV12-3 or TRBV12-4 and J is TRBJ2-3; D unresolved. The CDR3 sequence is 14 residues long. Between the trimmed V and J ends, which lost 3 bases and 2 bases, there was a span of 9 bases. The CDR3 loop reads CASSFVGFTDTQYF. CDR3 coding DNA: TGTGCCAGCAGTTTCGTAGGTTTCACAGATACGCAGTATTTT.

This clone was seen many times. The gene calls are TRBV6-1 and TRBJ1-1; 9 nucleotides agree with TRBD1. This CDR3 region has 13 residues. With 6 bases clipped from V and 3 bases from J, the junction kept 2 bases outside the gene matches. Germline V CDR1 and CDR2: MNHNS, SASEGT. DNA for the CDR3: TGTGCCAGCAGGCGGACAGGGGACACTGAAGCTTTCTTT. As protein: CASRRTGDTEAFF.

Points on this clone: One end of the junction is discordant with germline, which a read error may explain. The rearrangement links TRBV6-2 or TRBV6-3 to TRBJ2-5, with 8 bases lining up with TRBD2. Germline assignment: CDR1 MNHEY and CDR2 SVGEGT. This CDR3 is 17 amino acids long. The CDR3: CANSYGPWTSHTGTQYF. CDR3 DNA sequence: TGTGCCAACAGTTATGGTCCGTGGACTAGCCACACCGGAACCCAGTACTTC.

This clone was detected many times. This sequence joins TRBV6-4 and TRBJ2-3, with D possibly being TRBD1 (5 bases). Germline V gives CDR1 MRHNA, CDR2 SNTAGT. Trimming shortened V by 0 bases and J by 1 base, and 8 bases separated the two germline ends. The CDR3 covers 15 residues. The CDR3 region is CASSDSQGGTDTQYF. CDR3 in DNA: TGTGCCAGCAGTGACTCTCAAGGGGGCACAGATACGCAGTATTTT.

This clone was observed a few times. This CDR3 is CAIRSLASVYEQYF. As DNA, the CDR3 is TGTGCCATCAGAAGCTTAGCCTCGGTCTACGAGCAGTACTTC. This chain uses TRBV10-3 with TRBJ2-7; D remains ambiguous. Germline V gene sequence: CDR1 ENHRY, CDR2 SYGVKD. The V end was cut by 6 bases, the J end by 3 bases, with 15 bases between. This CDR3 region has 14 residues.

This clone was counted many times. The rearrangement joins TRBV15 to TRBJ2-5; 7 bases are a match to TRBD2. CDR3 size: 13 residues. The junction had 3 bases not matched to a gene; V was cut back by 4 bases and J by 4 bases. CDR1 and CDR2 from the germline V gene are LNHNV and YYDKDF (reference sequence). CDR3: CATSTLAGETQYF. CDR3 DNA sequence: TGTGCCACCAGCACCTTAGCGGGAGAGACCCAGTACTTC.

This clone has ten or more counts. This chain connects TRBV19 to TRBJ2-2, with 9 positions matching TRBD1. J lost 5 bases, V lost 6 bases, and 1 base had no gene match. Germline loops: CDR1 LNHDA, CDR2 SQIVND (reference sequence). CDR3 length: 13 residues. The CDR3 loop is CASRGQGTGELFF. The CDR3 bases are TGTGCCAGTAGGGGACAGGGAACCGGGGAGCTGTTTTTT.

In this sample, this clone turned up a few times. The CDR3 loop reads CSARVAGSSYEQYF. In DNA form, the CDR3 reads TGCAGTGCTAGAGTTGCGGGAAGCTCCTACGAGCAGTACTTC. This chain links TRBV20-1 with TRBJ2-7, with D possibly TRBD2 on 6 matching bases. CDR1 is DFQATT and CDR2 is SNEGSKA in the germline V gene (reference sequence). The CDR3 runs 14 residues. Trimming removed 1 base from V and 0 bases from J, with 10 bases in between.

This CDR3 reads CAISESKAGYTEAFF. DNA for the CDR3: TGTGCCATCAGTGAGTCGAAGGCAGGGTACACTGAAGCTTTCTTT. The chain couples TRBV7-2 to TRBJ1-1; a weak D match, TRBD1 (5 bases). Looked up from germline, CDR1 is SGHTA and CDR2 is FQGNSA. Trimming removed 10 bases from V and 3 bases from J, with 21 bases in between. The CDR3 loop spans 15 amino acids.

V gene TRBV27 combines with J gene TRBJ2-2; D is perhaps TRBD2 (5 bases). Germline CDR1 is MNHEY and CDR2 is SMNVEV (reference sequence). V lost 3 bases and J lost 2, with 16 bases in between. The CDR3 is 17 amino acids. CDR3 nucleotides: TGTGCCAGCAGTTTTTGGATTAGTGGAGGTAACACCGGGGAGCTGTTTTTT. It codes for CASSFWISGGNTGELFF.

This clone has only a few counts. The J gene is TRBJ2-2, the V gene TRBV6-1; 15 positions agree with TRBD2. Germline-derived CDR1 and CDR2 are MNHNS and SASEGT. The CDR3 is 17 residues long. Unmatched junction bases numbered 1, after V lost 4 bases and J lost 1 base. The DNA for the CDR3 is TGTGCCAGCAGTGGGACTAGCGGGAGGGAGAACACCGGGGAGCTGTTTTTT. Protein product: CASSGTSGRENTGELFF.

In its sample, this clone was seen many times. The CDR3 DNA sequence: TGTGCCAGCTCCCCCCTCGGCGGGATGATGCAGTACTTC. Protein sequence: CASSPLGGMMQYF. This chain joins TRBV3-1 and TRBJ2-7, with D maybe TRBD2 (6 bases). V shed 8 bases and J shed 9 bases, with 20 bases lying between them. Germline assignment: CDR1 LGHDT and CDR2 YNNKEL (reference sequence). CDR3 size: 13 residues.

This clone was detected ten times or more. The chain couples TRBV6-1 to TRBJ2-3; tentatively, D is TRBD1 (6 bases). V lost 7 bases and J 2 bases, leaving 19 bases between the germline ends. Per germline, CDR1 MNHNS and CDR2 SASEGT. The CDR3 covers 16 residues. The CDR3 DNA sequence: TGTGCCAGCAACAGGGCGAATCCAGGAATCACAGATACGCAGTATTTT. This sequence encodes CASNRANPGITDTQYF.

CDR3 nucleotides: TGTGCCAGTAGTATGGGGTGGGGGCCAACTTTTAATGAAAAACTGTTTTTT. Translated, it gives CASSMGWGPTFNEKLFF. J is TRBJ1-4 and V is TRBV19; weak D call: TRBD1 (6 bases). Germline CDR1 is LNHDA and CDR2 is SQIVND (reference sequence). The CDR3 covers 17 residues. Trimming stripped 3 bases from V and 4 bases from J, with 18 bases between.

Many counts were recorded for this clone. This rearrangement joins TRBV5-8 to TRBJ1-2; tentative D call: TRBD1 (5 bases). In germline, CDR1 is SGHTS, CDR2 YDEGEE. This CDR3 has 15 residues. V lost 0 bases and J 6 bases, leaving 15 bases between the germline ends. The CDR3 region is CASSLALTALNGYTF. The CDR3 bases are TGTGCCAGCAGCTTGGCCTTGACAGCCCTTAATGGCTACACCTTC.

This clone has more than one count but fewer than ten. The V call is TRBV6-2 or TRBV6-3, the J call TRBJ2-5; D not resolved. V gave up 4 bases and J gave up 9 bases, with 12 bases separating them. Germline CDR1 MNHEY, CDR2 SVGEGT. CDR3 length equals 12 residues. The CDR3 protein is CASSLGNGAQYF. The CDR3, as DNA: TGTGCCAGCAGTTTGGGTAATGGGGCCCAGTACTTC.

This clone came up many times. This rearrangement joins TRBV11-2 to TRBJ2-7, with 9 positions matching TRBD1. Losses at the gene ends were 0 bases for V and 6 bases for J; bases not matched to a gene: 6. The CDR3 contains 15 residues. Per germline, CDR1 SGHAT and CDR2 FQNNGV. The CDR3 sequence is CASSLDYRGRSEQYF. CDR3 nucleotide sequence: TGTGCCAGCAGCTTAGATTACAGGGGGCGATCCGAGCAGTACTTC.

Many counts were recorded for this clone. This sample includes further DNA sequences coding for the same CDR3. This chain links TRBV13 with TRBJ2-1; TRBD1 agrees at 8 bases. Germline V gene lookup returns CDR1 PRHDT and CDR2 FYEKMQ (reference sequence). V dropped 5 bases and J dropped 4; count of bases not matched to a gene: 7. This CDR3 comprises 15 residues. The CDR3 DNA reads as TGTGCCAGCAGCACCACCGGGACAGGTTACAATGAGCAGTTCTTC. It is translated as CASSTTGTGYNEQFF.

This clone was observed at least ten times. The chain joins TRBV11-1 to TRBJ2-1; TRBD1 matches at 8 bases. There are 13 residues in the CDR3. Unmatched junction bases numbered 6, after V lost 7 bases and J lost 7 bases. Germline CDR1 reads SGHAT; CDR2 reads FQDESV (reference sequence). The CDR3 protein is CASTRQGWNEQFF. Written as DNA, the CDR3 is TGTGCCAGCACTAGACAGGGGTGGAATGAGCAGTTCTTC.

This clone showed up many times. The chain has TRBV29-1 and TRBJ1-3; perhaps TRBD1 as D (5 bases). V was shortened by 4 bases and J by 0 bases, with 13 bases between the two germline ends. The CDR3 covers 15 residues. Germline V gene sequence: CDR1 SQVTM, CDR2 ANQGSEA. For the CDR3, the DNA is TGCAGCGTTGCCGGGACCCCGAGCTCTGGAAACACCATATATTTT. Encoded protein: CSVAGTPSSGNTIYF.

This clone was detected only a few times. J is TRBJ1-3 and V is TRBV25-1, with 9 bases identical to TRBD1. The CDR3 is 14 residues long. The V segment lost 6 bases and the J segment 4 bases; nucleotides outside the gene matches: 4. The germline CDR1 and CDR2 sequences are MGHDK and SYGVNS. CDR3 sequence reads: CASSSDRGGNTIYF. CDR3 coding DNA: TGTGCCAGCAGCTCGGACAGGGGAGGAAACACCATATATTTT.